The present T cell receptor beta chain was sequenced within a study of Graves' ophthalmopathy and Graves' hyperthyroidism. RNA transcripts were the source from which TCR beta CDR3 regions were amplified. HTBI primers were employed in first-round RT-PCR, then a second-round multiplex PCR followed. From the multiplex PCR reads, TCRdb called clonotypes with MiXCR, one entry per CDR3 protein. The sample contains under 350,000 distinct CDR3 sequences, about 17% of which appear only once. In this sample, this clonotype turned up many times. V lost 7 bases to trimming and J lost 2 bases; unmatched junction nucleotides: 5. Germline V gives CDR1 MNHNS, CDR2 SASEGT. The CDR3 has 13 amino acids.

Sequenced input: peripheral blood. This chain connects TRBV6-1 to TRBJ2-7, with TRBD2 matching 7 bases. The TCR comes from an adult man with Graves' ophthalmopathy. The CDR3 loop reads CASTRGGTYEQYF. CDR3 nucleotides: TGTGCCAGCACCCGGGGAGGGACCTACGAGCAGTACTTC.